Reported below is one TCR beta chain. A far more abundant clone sits one base away, making this likely a read error. These data come from a study of low-dose radiotherapy and immunotherapy resistance in tumors. Study information: In Cohort 2, 1 Gy per fraction was delivered every two weeks, for a total of 13 Gy over 26 weeks.

The sample's time point: before trial treatment. Every donor was treated with nivolumab, ipilimumab, aspirin, low-dose cyclophosphamide and also low-dose radiotherapy. Tumors of eligible patients were advanced, solid and lacking tumor-infiltrating lymphocytes. V lost 6 bases and J 2 bases, leaving 21 bases between the germline ends. Germline V gene lookup returns CDR1 MNHNS and CDR2 SASEGT. The CDR3 extends over 17 amino acids. TRAV and TRBV primers primed cDNA for both TCRalpha and TCRbeta. Amplification, which lasted approximately 19 PCR cycles, used a constant-region primer and V-primer adapter to amplify TCRs. The authors amplified isolated mRNA by in vitro transcription. TCRdb independently ran MiXCR on the reads; one entry per CDR3 protein. Of around 90,000 distinct CDR3 sequences detected, approximately 20% appear once; the ten largest clones hold under 7.5%.

The chain has TRBV6-1 and TRBJ2-3; tentative D call: TRBD1 (6 bases). The specimen comprised PBMCs, sampled before treatment. This TCR was recovered from a male donor with prostate cancer. The CDR3 coding sequence is TGTGCCAGCAGCGGACAGTGGCCATTTTTAAACACAGATACGCAGTATTTT. Its protein product is CASSGQWPFLNTDTQYF.